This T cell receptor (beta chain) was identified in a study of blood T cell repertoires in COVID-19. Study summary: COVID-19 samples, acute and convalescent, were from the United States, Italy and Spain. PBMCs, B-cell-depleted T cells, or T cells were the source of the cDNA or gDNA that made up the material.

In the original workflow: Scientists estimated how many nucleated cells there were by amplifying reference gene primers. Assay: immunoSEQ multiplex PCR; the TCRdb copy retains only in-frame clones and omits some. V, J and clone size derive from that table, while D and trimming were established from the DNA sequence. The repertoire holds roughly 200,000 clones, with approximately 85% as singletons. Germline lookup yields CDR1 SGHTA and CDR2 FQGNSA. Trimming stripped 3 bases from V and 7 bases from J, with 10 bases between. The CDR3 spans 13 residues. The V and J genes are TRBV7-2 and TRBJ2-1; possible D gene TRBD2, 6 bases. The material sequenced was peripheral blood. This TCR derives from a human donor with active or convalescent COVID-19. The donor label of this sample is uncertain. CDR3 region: CASSLQAGNEQFF. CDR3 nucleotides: TGTGCCAGCAGCTTGCAAGCGGGTAATGAGCAGTTCTTC.